The present T cell receptor (beta chain) was sequenced within a study of blood T cell repertoires in COVID-19. Overall study context: PBMCs, B-cell-depleted T cells, or T cells provided the cDNA or gDNA that made up the material.

CDR3 size: 17 residues. Germline CDR1 reads SGHTS; CDR2 reads YDEGEE. The trim removed 6 bases at V and 1 base at J, leaving 12 bases unmatched. The protocol was immunoSEQ multiplex PCR, while the TCRdb copy is restricted to in-frame clones and leaves out a portion. The top ten hold roughly 5% of the sample, which has 40,000 or so clones, 65% to 90% seen once. The receptor's source is a man in his forties or fifties with active COVID-19. The chain combines TRBV5-8 with TRBJ1-5, with TRBD1 matching 8 bases. The sequenced sample was peripheral blood. The CDR3 sequence: CASTRRETGASNQPQHF. The CDR3 DNA is TGTGCCAGCACCCGACGCGAGACAGGGGCCAGCAATCAGCCCCAGCATTTT. Supplemented by reference TRBV5-8 and TRBJ1-5, the full variable domain reads EAGVTQSPTHLIKTRGQQATLRCSPISGHTSVYWYQQALGLGLQFLLWYDEGEERNRGNFPPRFSGRQFPNYSSELNVNALELEDSALYLCASTRRETGASNQPQHFGDGTRLSIL.